The clone carrying this TCR beta chain is a singleton in its sample. Its antigen remains unidentified. This sample was included in a study of cytomegalovirus exposure and HLA in healthy donors. Study summary: A prior study identified some 100 million unique TCR beta sequences from around 180 million T cells. Study observations and caveats: Despite most TCR sequences being rare, some public TCRs occurred in many donors. In vitro checks showed that a few CMV-associated chains really do target CMV antigens.

V lost 2 bases, J lost 4 bases, and 5 bases stayed unmatched. CDR3 size: 14 residues. Germline loops: CDR1 MNHEY, CDR2 SVGAGI. The PCR was carried out with 60 Vbeta primers and 13 Jbeta primers. TCRdb's table, derived via immunoSEQ multiplex PCR, lists solely in-frame clones and lacks some. Of some 150,000 clones listed, just under 80% are singletons. This sequence originates from a young man in good health and CMV-seronegative. Sequencing was performed on PBMCs. V and J are TRBV6-5 and TRBJ2-7; 7 bases are shared with TRBD2. CDR3 protein: CASSYGLAAYEQYF. For the CDR3, the DNA is TGTGCCAGCAGTTACGGGCTAGCGGCTTACGAGCAGTACTTC.